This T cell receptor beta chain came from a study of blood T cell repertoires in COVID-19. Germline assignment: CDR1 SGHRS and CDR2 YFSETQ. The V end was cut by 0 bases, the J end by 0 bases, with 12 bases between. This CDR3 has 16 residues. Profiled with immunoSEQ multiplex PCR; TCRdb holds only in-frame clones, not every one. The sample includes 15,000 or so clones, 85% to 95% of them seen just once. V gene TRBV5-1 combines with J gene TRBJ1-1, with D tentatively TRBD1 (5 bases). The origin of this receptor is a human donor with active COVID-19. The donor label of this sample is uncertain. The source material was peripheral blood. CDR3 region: CASSLEAGWVNTEAFF. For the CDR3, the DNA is TGCGCCAGCAGCTTGGAGGCAGGGTGGGTGAACACTGAAGCTTTCTTT.